This entry describes one T cell receptor beta chain. Looked up from germline, CDR1 is MNHEY and CDR2 is SVGEGT. V shed 2 bases and J shed 0 bases, with 2 bases lying between them. The CDR3 runs 13 residues. This record comes from a study of blood T cell repertoires in COVID-19. About the study: The United States, Italy and Spain were the sources of the acute and convalescent COVID-19 samples.

Original analysis: Quantification of nucleated cells was approximated via reference gene primer amplification. Profiled with immunoSEQ multiplex PCR; TCRdb holds only in-frame clones, not every one. Clone size and V and J calls were adopted from that table, with D and trimming inferred from the DNA. The data contain 100,000 to 150,000 clones, approximately 80% of them seen just once; the ten biggest clones take up roughly an eighth. Source material: peripheral blood. This sequence was found in a woman aged 60-70 years with acute or convalescent COVID-19. The V gene is TRBV6-2 or TRBV6-3, the J gene TRBJ1-5, with D uncertain. The CDR3 DNA is TGTGCCAGCAGTTACCTTAGCAATCAGCCCCAGCATTTT. It codes for CASSYLSNQPQHF.